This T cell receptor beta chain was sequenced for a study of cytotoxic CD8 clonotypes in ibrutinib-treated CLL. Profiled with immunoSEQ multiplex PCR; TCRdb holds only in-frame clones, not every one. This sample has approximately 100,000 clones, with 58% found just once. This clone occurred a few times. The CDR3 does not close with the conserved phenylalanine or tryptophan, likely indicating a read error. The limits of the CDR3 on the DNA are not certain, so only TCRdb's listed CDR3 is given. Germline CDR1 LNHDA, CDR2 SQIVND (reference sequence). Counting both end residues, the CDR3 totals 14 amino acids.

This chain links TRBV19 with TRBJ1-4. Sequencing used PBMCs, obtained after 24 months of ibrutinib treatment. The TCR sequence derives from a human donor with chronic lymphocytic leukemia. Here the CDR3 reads CASSTLSTVAGMWH.